This T cell receptor beta chain was sequenced in a study of T cell changes during pregnancy in multiple sclerosis. Here immunoSEQ multiplex PCR was the method, and the copy in TCRdb shows in-frame clones only, minus some. The sample carries some 110,000 clones, around 93% recorded once. Germline V gene sequence: CDR1 LNHDA, CDR2 SQIVND (reference sequence). This CDR3 is 13 amino acids long. V was trimmed by 5 bases and J by 2 bases, leaving 7 bases between them. The table lists this clone with a count of one. This chain uses TRBV19 with TRBJ1-3; D gene ambiguous. The receptor's source is a female donor with multiple sclerosis, enrolled in a pregnancy study. The sample here was peripheral blood, taken after pregnancy. For the CDR3, the DNA is TGTGCCAGTAGTCGCGGGACTGGAAACACCATATATTTT. This gives the protein CASSRGTGNTIYF. Filled out from reference TRBV19 and TRBJ1-3, the complete variable domain reads DGGITQSPKYLFRKEGQNVTLSCEQNLNHDAMYWYRQDPGQGLRLIYYSQIVNDFQKGDIAEGYSVSREKKESFPLTVTSAQKNPTAFYLCASSRGTGNTIYFGEGSWLTVV.